These T cell receptor beta chains were read from a single sample in a study of human CD8 memory T cell subsets. TCRdb reprocessed the 5' RACE reads, with one entry per CDR3 protein and no DNA. The listing records 9,000 to 13,000 distinct CDR3 sequences. Sample: CD8+ T cells from PBMCs. The receptor source for this set is a human donor in good health. The CDR3 runs from the conserved cysteine through the conserved F or W. Clone sizes are given selectively: once, few, many, or a class where the clone is expanded.

J gene,clone size,V gene,CDR3 protein
TRBJ2-7,.,TRBV28,CASTEDGTYSYEQYF
TRBJ2-7,.,TRBV6-1,CASSGGPSWDEQYF
TRBJ1-6,.,TRBV2,CASSPDRVAYNSPLHF
TRBJ1-1,medium-sized,TRBV5-6,CASSLIWQGASQGTEAFF
TRBJ2-1,.,TRBV6-2/TRBV6-3,CASSPGLAGRYEQFF
TRBJ1-6,.,TRBV7-3,CASSLRYNSPLHF
TRBJ1-2,medium-sized,TRBV29-1,CSVEDHNGYTF
TRBJ2-7,.,TRBV4-1,CASSQQDNTYEQYF
TRBJ2-1,large,TRBV14,CASSQHRDRQLPQQFF
TRBJ2-6,.,TRBV12-3/TRBV12-4,CASSLLSGANVLTF
TRBJ2-3,.,TRBV4-1,CASSQAGEWGTDTQYF
TRBJ2-7,.,TRBV5-1,CASSKDGGGNSYEQYF
TRBJ2-1,.,TRBV6-5,CASSGSSYNEQFF
TRBJ2-7,.,TRBV21-1,CASSRRGTSGFTYEQYF
TRBJ1-1,medium-sized,TRBV29-1,CSVETGESTEAFF
TRBJ2-7,.,TRBV28,CASSFRKGPSPYEQYF
TRBJ2-1,.,TRBV6-1,CASSEQDSPYNEQFF
TRBJ2-5,.,TRBV6-5,CASSYSGLAGELETQYF
TRBJ2-2,medium-sized,TRBV7-9,CASSLLTNTGELFF
TRBJ1-1,medium-sized,TRBV3-1,CASSQTVTAGTEAFF
TRBJ2-1,.,TRBV28,CASSSLLAGVNEQFF
TRBJ2-7,.,TRBV9,CASSVGDSSYEQYF
TRBJ1-1,.,TRBV4-1,CASSQPWAENTEAFF
TRBJ2-3,.,TRBV25-1,CASSEIAFTDTQYF
TRBJ2-1,.,TRBV5-1,CASSLALAGIYNEQFF
TRBJ2-7,.,TRBV27,CASSSPGSEQYF
TRBJ1-2,medium-sized,TRBV7-3,CASSLNPGLTSDGYTF
TRBJ2-7,medium-sized,TRBV10-3,CAINDPENYEQYF
TRBJ1-5,.,TRBV5-4,CASSLTPANQPQHF
TRBJ1-1,.,TRBV9,CASSAPNREAEAFF
TRBJ2-1,.,TRBV7-9,CASTIPGGPYEQFF
TRBJ2-2,.,TRBV6-8,CASSYARAQTTGELFF
TRBJ1-1,.,TRBV12-3/TRBV12-4,CASTLGWNTEAFF
TRBJ2-3,.,TRBV20-1,CSSPNPDLAGGGTDTQYF
TRBJ2-1,.,TRBV24-1,CATSDPGQLNEQFF
TRBJ2-1,.,TRBV6-2/TRBV6-3,CASRYYNEQFF
TRBJ2-1,.,TRBV6-2/TRBV6-3,CASSYLESDSGTSYNEQFF
TRBJ2-1,.,TRBV19,CASSITAYNEQFF
TRBJ2-7,.,TRBV11-1,CASSLPNSYEQYF
TRBJ2-4,.,TRBV5-6,CASSLGAGRVHIQYF
TRBJ2-3,.,TRBV28,CASSLSPGNTDTQYF
TRBJ1-5,.,TRBV6-5,CASSPTGGKDQPQHF
TRBJ1-1,.,TRBV19,CASIPFPGGGKRTALNTEAFF
TRBJ2-7,.,TRBV19,CASSPGISEQYF
TRBJ2-7,.,TRBV6-6,CASSYTDITYEQYF
TRBJ2-5,.,TRBV6-7,CASSYTGQGGPETQYF
TRBJ2-1,.,TRBV6-6,CASSYSGYEQFF
TRBJ1-4,.,TRBV7-6,CASSLDGTGNEKLFF
TRBJ2-7,.,TRBV29-1,CSVEDPGQETYEQYF
TRBJ2-1,.,TRBV18,CASSPPAGGYNEQFF